Given below is one T cell receptor (beta chain) in context. Its target is unknown. Treatment of the sample: 19 received Ad26.COV2.S at low or high dose, single or two shots; about 5 received placebo; per-sample allocation not given. Sampling happened 63 days after the first vaccine or placebo injection. Profiled with immunoSEQ multiplex PCR; TCRdb holds only in-frame clones, not every one. The sample includes roughly 510,000 clones, roughly 85% of them seen just once. The sample originates from a study of Ad26.COV2.S vaccination and SARS-CoV-2 variants. As for the study in general: Administration of Ad26.COV2.S was intramuscular, either once or twice 56 days apart.

Trimming stripped 0 bases from V and 5 bases from J, with 12 bases between. The germline gives CDR1 SGHRS, CDR2 YFSETQ. The CDR3 sequence is 14 residues long. Study-level points and caveats: Post-vaccination breadth of spike-specific CD8+ and CD4+ T cell responses was reportedly substantial.

This receptor was obtained from a person aged 18-60 years who received the Ad26.COV2.S COVID-19 vaccine or a placebo. The sample in question was peripheral blood, obtained in a trial of Ad26.COV2.S vaccine versus placebo. The chain employs TRBV5-1 and TRBJ2-7; possibly TRBD1 for D (6 bases). CDR3 nucleotides: TGCGCCAGCAGCTTGGACAGGGAATTGGACGAGCAGTACTTC. Residues: CASSLDRELDEQYF.